In its sample, the clone carrying this T cell receptor (beta chain) was seen a few times. Antigen specificity is unknown. A read error may produce the germline difference seen at one junction end. Sequenced patients had shown CD8+CD57+ cell expansion by flow cytometry. Every one of the patients had aplastic anemia (severe, acquired). The data belong to a study of CD8+CD57+ T cells in acquired aplastic anemia. It was genomic DNA that served as the template for profiling TCR beta VDJ and CDR3. In TCRdb, the reads were re-called with MiXCR into one record per CDR3 protein. The sample lists 150,000 to 200,000 distinct CDR3 sequences; around 75% were seen once. Study-wide results and limits: Both patients and controls carried the same twenty-nine CD8+ CDR3 sequences.

The CDR3 covers 15 residues. CDR1 is MRHNA, CDR2 SNTAGT, per germline. V usage is TRBV6-4 and J usage is TRBJ2-3, with 10 bases fitting TRBD1. The receptor was derived from a human donor with aplastic anemia. Sequencing was performed on sorted CD4+, CD8+, or CD8+CD57+ T cells (not recorded which) from PBMCs. CDR3 sequence (DNA): TGTGCCAGCACTCCGACAGGGGGCTCCACAGGTACGCAGTATTTT. Residues: CASTPTGGSTGTQYF.